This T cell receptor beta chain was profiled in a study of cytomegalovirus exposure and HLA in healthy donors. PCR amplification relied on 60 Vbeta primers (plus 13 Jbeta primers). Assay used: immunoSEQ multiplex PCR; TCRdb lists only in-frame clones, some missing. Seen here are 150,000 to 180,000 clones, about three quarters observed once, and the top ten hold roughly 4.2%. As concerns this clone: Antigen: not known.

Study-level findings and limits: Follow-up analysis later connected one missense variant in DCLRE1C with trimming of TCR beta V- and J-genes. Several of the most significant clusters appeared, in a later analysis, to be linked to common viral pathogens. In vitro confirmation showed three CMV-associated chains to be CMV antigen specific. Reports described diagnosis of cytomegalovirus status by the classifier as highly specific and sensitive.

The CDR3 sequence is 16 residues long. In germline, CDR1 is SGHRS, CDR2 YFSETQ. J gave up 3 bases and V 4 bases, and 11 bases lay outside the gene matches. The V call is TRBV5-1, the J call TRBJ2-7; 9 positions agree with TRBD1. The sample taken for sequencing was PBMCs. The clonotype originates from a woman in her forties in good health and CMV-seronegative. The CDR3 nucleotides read TGCGCCAGCAGCCCCTCTGACAGGGGGACCCTCTACGAGCAGTACTTC. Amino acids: CASSPSDRGTLYEQYF.